The present T cell receptor beta chain was sequenced within a study of T cell responses to AZD1222 COVID-19 vaccine. The wider study: Analyses pooled second doses at about 4 or about 12 weeks.

Clones were read by immunoSEQ multiplex PCR, and TCRdb kept only the in-frame ones, dropping some. There are about 120,000 clones in the sample; just over 90% occur only once, and just over 7% lies in the top ten. The CDR3 has 15 amino acids. Germline CDR1 SGHNT, CDR2 YYREEE (reference sequence). Trimming shortened V by 0 bases and J by 4 bases, and 11 bases separated the two germline ends. The rearrangement uses TRBV5-4 and TRBJ1-3; no clear D gene. The receptor's source is an adult in good health. This sample comprised peripheral blood, obtained on day 0 of AZD1222 vaccination. The CDR3 loop reads CASSLAGSGGNTIYF. As DNA, the CDR3 is TGTGCCAGCAGCTTGGCAGGTTCGGGCGGAAACACCATATATTTT.